Below are 22 T cell receptor beta chains sequenced from a single sample in a study of CD8+CD57+ T cells in acquired aplastic anemia. Profiling that covered TCR beta VDJ and CDR3 relied on genomic DNA as its template. In TCRdb, the reads were re-called with MiXCR into one record per CDR3 protein. The data show fewer than 250,000 distinct CDR3 sequences, around 43% seen once. The patients chosen for sequencing had shown expansion of CD8+CD57+ cells (detected by flow cytometry). The specimen was sorted CD4+, CD8+, or CD8+CD57+ T cells (not recorded which) from PBMCs. These receptors came from a human donor with aplastic anemia.

This chain uses TRBV7-3 with TRBJ2-3; 15 bases line up with TRBD2. V was clipped by 5 bases and J by 3 bases; unmatched bases: 6. Germline V CDR1 and CDR2: SGHTA, FQGTGA. This CDR3 is 17 amino acids long. The CDR3 nucleotides read TGTGCCAGCAGCAAACGGGGGACTAGCGGGAGGACAGATACGCAGTATTTT. Its translation: CASSKRGTSGRTDTQYF.

The rearrangement uses TRBV27 and TRBJ1-1, with a weak D call TRBD1 (6 bases). Germline V CDR1 and CDR2: MNHEY, SMNVEV (reference sequence). The CDR3 runs to 13 residues. The V end was cut by 3 bases, the J end by 7 bases, with 12 bases between. CDR3 region: CASSLGGLGEAFF. For the CDR3, the DNA is TGTGCCAGCAGTTTGGGGGGGCTCGGTGAAGCTTTCTTT.

V gene TRBV29-1 combines with J gene TRBJ2-7, with TRBD1 as a possible D gene (6 bases). Germline V lookup: CDR1 SQVTM, CDR2 ANQGSEA. The V and J ends lost 4 bases and 1 base respectively, with 11 bases between them. The CDR3 is 13 amino acids. CDR3 nucleotide sequence: TGCAGCGTTGGCCCGACAGGTTCCTACGAGCAGTACTTC. Amino acids: CSVGPTGSYEQYF.

This clonotype was observed a few times. The V call is TRBV27, the J call TRBJ1-5, with D perhaps TRBD1 (5 bases). The germline V gene encodes CDR1 MNHEY and CDR2 SMNVEV (reference sequence). The CDR3 is made up of 15 amino acids. Between the trimmed V and J ends, which lost 0 bases and 4 bases, there was a span of 10 bases. CDR3 DNA: TGTGCCAGCAGTTTATCCGTGGGACGGAATCAGCCCCAGCATTTT. It specifies CASSLSVGRNQPQHF.

The chain joins TRBV20-1 to TRBJ2-7, with unresolved D. Per the germline V gene, CDR1 is DFQATT and CDR2 is SNEGSKA (reference sequence). The CDR3 totals 13 residues. Deletions cut 0 bases from V and 2 bases from J, with 8 bases between. This CDR3 reads CSARDAQTYEQYF. The DNA for the CDR3 is TGCAGTGCTAGAGATGCACAGACCTACGAGCAGTACTTC.

This clonotype was observed a handful of times. The V and J genes are TRBV2 and TRBJ2-7, with 7 bases identical to TRBD1. This CDR3 region has 15 residues. V trimming: 0 bases; J trimming: 6 bases; junction bases outside the gene matches: 8. Germline CDR1 reads SNHLY; CDR2 reads FYNNEI. CDR3 amino acids: CASSEARDRVTEQYF. The CDR3 DNA reads as TGTGCCAGCAGTGAAGCGCGAGACAGGGTTACCGAGCAGTACTTC.

Notes on this clonotype: Sequence at one end of the junction differs from germline and may be a read error. V usage is TRBV10-3 and J usage is TRBJ2-1, with 8 bases aligning to TRBD1. The CDR3 loop spans 14 amino acids. Germline loops: CDR1 ENHRY, CDR2 SYGVKD. The CDR3 spells CASSYSRTGNEQFF. The CDR3 nucleotides read TGTGCCAGCAGTTACTCTCGGACAGGGAATGAGCAGTTCTTC.

The sample holds many counts of this clonotype. As DNA, the CDR3 is TGTGCCAGCAGCCGACCGGGACTACAGGGGGGCAGCTCCTACGAGCAGTACTTC. It translates to CASSRPGLQGGSSYEQYF. The V gene is TRBV14, the J gene TRBJ2-7; TRBD1 might be the D (8 bases). This CDR3 spans 18 amino acids. V was pared by 4 bases and J by 0 bases, with 22 bases between. Germline loops: CDR1 SGHDN, CDR2 FVKESK.

Ten or more counts support this clonotype. The V gene is TRBV6-5, the J gene TRBJ1-2, with D unclear. V was pared by 0 bases and J by 7 bases, with 12 bases between. This CDR3 has 14 amino acids. Germline loops: CDR1 MNHEY, CDR2 SVGAGI. The CDR3: CASSYSDSAAGYTF. Written as DNA, the CDR3 is TGTGCCAGCAGTTACTCCGACTCGGCCGCTGGCTACACCTTC.

This clonotype was seen repeatedly, ten times or more. The chain's CDR3 is CASGLPSDRSGEQYF. The CDR3 nucleotides are TGTGCTAGTGGTTTGCCCTCCGACAGGTCCGGCGAGCAGTACTTC. The V gene is TRBV12-5, the J gene TRBJ2-7; D possibly corresponds to TRBD1 (6 bases). The CDR3 extends over 15 amino acids. Germline V gives CDR1 LGHNT, CDR2 FRNRAP. V lost 2 bases to trimming and J lost 6 bases, with 17 bases between them.

The rearrangement joins TRBV18 to TRBJ2-5; 9 bases fit TRBD1. The CDR3 runs 16 residues. Trimming removed 3 bases from V and 1 base from J; junction bases left unmatched: 6. Germline V gene data show CDR1 as KGHSH and CDR2 as LQKENI. CDR3 region: CASSPVGDRVQETQYF. The CDR3 nucleotides are TGTGCCAGCTCACCCGTAGGGGACAGGGTCCAAGAGACCCAGTACTTC.

As to this clonotype: This could be a read error, since a much larger clone is one nucleotide away. The chain employs TRBV9 and TRBJ2-5; perhaps TRBD2 as D (7 bases). The CDR3 runs 14 residues. Germline lookup yields CDR1 SGDLS and CDR2 YYNGEE. CDR3 amino acids: CASSRGASQGTQYF. In DNA form, the CDR3 reads TGTGCCAGCAGCCGGGGGGCATCGCAAGGGACCCAGTACTTC.

As regards this clonotype: Possible read error: a much larger clone is one base away. The chain carries TRBV7-9 and TRBJ2-7, with 7 positions matching TRBD1. Germline values: CDR1 SEHNR, CDR2 FQNEAQ (reference sequence). The CDR3 totals 14 residues. The DNA of the CDR3 is TGCGCCAGCGGCCAAGGGACAGAATACTACGAGCAGTACTTC. Protein: CASGQGTEYYEQYF.

This clonotype was counted at least ten times. The chain has TRBV20-1 and TRBJ1-1; TRBD1 agrees at 7 bases. Germline-derived CDR1 and CDR2 are DFQATT and SNEGSKA (reference sequence). The V and J ends lost 6 bases and 3 bases, in that order; junction bases with no gene match: 10. The CDR3 has 14 residues. The CDR3 spells CSAKTNRGYTEAFF. CDR3 nucleotide sequence: TGCAGTGCGAAGACAAACAGGGGTTACACTGAAGCTTTCTTT.

This chain links TRBV7-6 with TRBJ2-3, with TRBD2 matching 9 bases. The V gene's germline CDR1 is SGHVS and CDR2 FNYEAQ. V trimming: 1 base; J trimming: 3 bases; junction bases outside the gene matches: 5. This CDR3 has 16 amino acids. This CDR3 is CASSLGWRGGTDTQYF. The CDR3 nucleotides are TGTGCCAGCAGCTTAGGGTGGCGGGGGGGAACAGATACGCAGTATTTT.

This clonotype was detected many times. The rearrangement links TRBV9 to TRBJ2-2; possibly TRBD2 for D (5 bases). Germline lookup yields CDR1 SGDLS and CDR2 YYNGEE. The CDR3 sequence is 16 residues long. V shed 0 bases and J shed 1 base, with 10 bases lying between them. The CDR3 protein is CASSVDAGRNTGELFF. The CDR3 region has the DNA TGTGCCAGCAGCGTAGATGCGGGCCGGAACACCGGGGAGCTGTTTTTT. Complete variable domain (other parts from reference TRBV9 and TRBJ2-2): DSGVTQTPKHLITATGQRVTLRCSPRSGDLSVYWYQQSLDQGLQFLIQYYNGEERAKGNILERFSAQQFPDLHSELNLSSLELGDSALYFCASSVDAGRNTGELFFGEGSRLTVL.

The chain uses TRBV19 and TRBJ1-1; 9 bases are a match to TRBD1. In germline, CDR1 is LNHDA, CDR2 SQIVND (reference sequence). CDR3 length equals 16 residues. V was pared by 5 bases and J by 4 bases, with 11 bases of the junction left unmatched. CDR3 nucleotides: TGTGCCAGTAGTGTAAGACAGGGGGGGTTTGGCACTGAAGCTTTCTTT. Protein: CASSVRQGGFGTEAFF.

Ten or more counts support this clonotype. V and J are TRBV15 and TRBJ2-3; possibly TRBD2 for D (5 bases). V was cut by 3 bases and J by 4 bases, with 20 bases left in between. From germline, CDR1 is LNHNV and CDR2 YYDKDF (reference sequence). This CDR3 has 17 residues. CDR3 in DNA: TGTGCCACCAGCAGGTGGGCGGCGGGCTCTATAGCAGATACGCAGTATTTT. Protein product: CATSRWAAGSIADTQYF. The full variable domain, completed using reference TRBV15 and TRBJ2-3, is DAMVIQNPRYQVTQFGKPVTLSCSQTLNHNVMYWYQQKSSQAPKLLFHYYDKDFNNEADTPDNFQSRRPNTSFCFLDIRSPGLGDTAMYLCATSRWAAGSIADTQYFGPGTRLTVL.

A remark on this clonotype: A read error may produce the germline difference seen at one junction end. The V gene is TRBV24-1, the J gene TRBJ2-1; the D is unclear. Germline CDR1 KGHDR, CDR2 SFDVKD. CDR3 length equals 14 residues. The CDR3 reads CATSDLNSDNEQFF. In nucleotides, the CDR3 is TGTGCCACCAGTGATTTGAACTCCGACAATGAGCAGTTCTTC.

The chain employs TRBV7-9 and TRBJ2-5, with a possible D match to TRBD2 (6 bases). V was shortened by 5 bases and J by 1 base, with 14 bases between the two germline ends. The germline V gene encodes CDR1 SEHNR and CDR2 FQNEAQ (reference sequence). This CDR3 has 15 residues. DNA of the CDR3: TGTGCCAGCAGCACCACCCGGGGGACCCAAGAGACCCAGTACTTC. This translates into CASSTTRGTQETQYF.

The chain links TRBV9 to TRBJ2-3; the D call may be TRBD1 or TRBD2 (5 bases each). The V gene's germline CDR1 is SGDLS and CDR2 YYNGEE. This CDR3 spans 13 amino acids. V was shortened by 0 bases and J by 5 bases, with 7 bases between the two germline ends. CDR3 in DNA: TGTGCCAGCAGCGTAGGGGACCGAGATACGCAGTATTTT. This gives the protein CASSVGDRDTQYF.

In this sample, this clonotype turned up a few times. This chain uses TRBV7-9 with TRBJ2-5, with 14 positions matching TRBD2. V lost 5 bases, J lost 4 bases, and 6 bases stayed unmatched. The CDR3 is 16 amino acids. Germline values: CDR1 SEHNR, CDR2 FQNEAQ (reference sequence). This chain's CDR3 is CASSPPGLAGGETQYF. The CDR3, as DNA: TGTGCCAGCAGCCCACCCGGACTAGCGGGAGGAGAGACCCAGTACTTC.